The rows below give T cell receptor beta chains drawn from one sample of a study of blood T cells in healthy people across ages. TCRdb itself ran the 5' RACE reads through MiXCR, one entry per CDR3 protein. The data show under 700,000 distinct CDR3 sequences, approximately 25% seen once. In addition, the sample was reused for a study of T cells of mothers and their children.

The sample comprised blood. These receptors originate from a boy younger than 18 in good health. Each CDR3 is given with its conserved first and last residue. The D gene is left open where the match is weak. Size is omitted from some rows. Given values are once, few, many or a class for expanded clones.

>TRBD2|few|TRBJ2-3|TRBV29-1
CSVAVFPSGRAGDTQYF
TGCAGCGTTGCAGTTTTTCCGAGCGGGAGGGCGGGGGATACGCAGTATTTT
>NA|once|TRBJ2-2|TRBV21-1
CASSKGPNTGELFF
TGTGCCAGCAGCAAGGGACCTAACACCGGGGAGCTGTTTTTT
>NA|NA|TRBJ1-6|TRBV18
CATTDSQTSPLHF
TGTGCCACCACAGACTCCCAGACTTCACCCCTCCACTTT
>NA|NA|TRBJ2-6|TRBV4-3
CASSLDGHGSGANVLTF
TGCGCCAGCAGCCTTGATGGTCACGGCTCTGGGGCCAACGTCCTGACTTTC
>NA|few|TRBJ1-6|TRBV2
CASSVESLNSPLHF
TGTGCCAGCAGTGTGGAGAGCCTTAATTCACCCCTCCACTTT
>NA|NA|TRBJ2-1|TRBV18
CASSANPRNEQFF
TGTGCCAGCTCAGCAAACCCCCGGAATGAGCAGTTCTTC
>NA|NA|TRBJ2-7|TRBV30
CAWSTGLQSYEQYF
TGTGCCTGGAGTACGGGACTGCAATCCTACGAGCAGTACTTC
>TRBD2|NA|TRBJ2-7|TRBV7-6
CASSLAGRGRQYEQYF
TGTGCCAGCAGCTTGGCGGGGCGCGGGAGGCAGTACGAGCAGTACTTC
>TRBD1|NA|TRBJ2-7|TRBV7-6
CASSAMDRGEQYF
TGTGCCAGCAGCGCAATGGACAGGGGCGAGCAGTACTTC
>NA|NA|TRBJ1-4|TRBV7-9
CASSFLAEKLFF
TGTGCCAGCAGCTTTCTGGCTGAAAAACTGTTTTTT
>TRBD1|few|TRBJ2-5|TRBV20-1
CSAKGGAEETQYF
TGCAGTGCTAAAGGGGGCGCGGAAGAGACCCAGTACTTC
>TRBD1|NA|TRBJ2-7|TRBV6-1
CASSMTGSGEKQYF
TGTGCCAGCAGCATGACAGGGTCCGGGGAGAAGCAGTACTTC
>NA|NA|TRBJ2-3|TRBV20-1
CSAPGRPSTDTQYF
TGCAGTGCTCCGGGACGTCCTAGCACAGATACGCAGTATTTT
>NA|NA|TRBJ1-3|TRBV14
CASSQHLGVSGNTIYF
TGTGCCAGCAGCCAACATTTAGGGGTCTCTGGAAACACCATATATTTT
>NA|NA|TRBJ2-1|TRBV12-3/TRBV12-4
CASSSSEKAYEQFF
TGTGCCAGCAGTTCATCGGAAAAAGCCTACGAGCAGTTCTTC
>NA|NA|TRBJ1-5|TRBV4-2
CASSQAAGGGQPQHF
TGTGCCAGCAGCCAAGCCGCCGGGGGGGGTCAGCCCCAGCATTTT
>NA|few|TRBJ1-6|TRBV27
CASSLSNTGSPLHF
TGTGCCAGCAGTTTATCCAACACAGGGTCACCCCTCCACTTT
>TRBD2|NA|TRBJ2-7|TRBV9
CASSVGDYSIEQYF
TGTGCCAGCAGCGTAGGGGACTACAGTATCGAGCAGTACTTC
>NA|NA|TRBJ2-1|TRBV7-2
CASSPGWQYNEQFF
TGTGCCAGCAGCCCCGGGTGGCAGTACAATGAGCAGTTCTTC
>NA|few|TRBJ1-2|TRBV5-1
CASSSGAGPYGYTF
TGCGCCAGCAGCTCTGGAGCAGGACCCTATGGCTACACCTTC
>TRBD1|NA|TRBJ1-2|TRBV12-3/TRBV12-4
CASSPHPDRFDYGYTF
TGTGCCAGCAGTCCCCACCCGGACAGGTTTGACTATGGCTACACCTTC
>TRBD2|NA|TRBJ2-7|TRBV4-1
CASSQALALGEQYF
TGTGCCAGCAGCCAAGCACTAGCGCTAGGCGAGCAGTACTTC
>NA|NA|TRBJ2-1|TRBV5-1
CASSLGVASYNEQFF
TGCGCCAGCAGCTTGGGTGTCGCCTCCTACAATGAGCAGTTCTTC
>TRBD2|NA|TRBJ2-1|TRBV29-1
CSVVWREASYNEQFF
TGCAGCGTTGTGTGGCGGGAGGCGTCCTACAATGAGCAGTTCTTT
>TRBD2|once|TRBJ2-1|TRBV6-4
CASSLTSGRAYGEQFF
TGTGCCAGCAGTCTGACTAGCGGGAGGGCCTATGGTGAGCAGTTCTTC
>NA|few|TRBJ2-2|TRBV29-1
CSVERGPGELFF
TGCAGCGTTGAAAGGGGCCCCGGGGAGCTGTTTTTT
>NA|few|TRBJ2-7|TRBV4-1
CASSQYMGDFSYEQYF
TGCGCCAGCAGCCAGTATATGGGGGACTTCTCCTACGAGCAGTACTTC
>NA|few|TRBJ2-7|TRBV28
CASLGGYEQYF
TGTGCCAGCTTAGGGGGCTACGAGCAGTACTTC
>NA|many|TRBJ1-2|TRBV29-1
CSVEVGHGYTF
TGCAGCGTTGAAGTGGGCCATGGCTACACCTTC
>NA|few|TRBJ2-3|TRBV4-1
CASSATDLGSSTDTQYF
TGCGCCAGCAGCGCAACGGACCTAGGGTCTAGCACAGATACGCAGTATTTT
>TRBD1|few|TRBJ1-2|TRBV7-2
CASSMTTGGLGYTF
TGTGCCAGCAGCATGACAACAGGGGGTCTCGGCTACACCTTC
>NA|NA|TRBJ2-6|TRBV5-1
CASSLEGVGANVLTF
TGCGCCAGCAGCTTGGAAGGGGTAGGGGCCAACGTCCTGACTTTC
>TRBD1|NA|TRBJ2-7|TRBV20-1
CSARQTGAPNLYEQYF
TGCAGTGCTAGACAAACAGGGGCGCCTAACCTCTACGAGCAGTACTTC